A selection of T cell receptor beta chains follows, all from one sample in a study of cytomegalovirus exposure and HLA in healthy donors. Profiled with immunoSEQ multiplex PCR; TCRdb holds only in-frame clones, not every one. The table has roughly 60,000 clones, 90% to 95% seen once. The specimen sequenced was PBMCs. These receptors were obtained from a woman in her twenties or thirties in good health and CMV-seronegative. Both conserved end residues are part of each CDR3. Each record gives: J gene, D gene, V gene, clone size, CDR3 protein, CDR3 DNA. A D gene is named only where the DNA matches it firmly. A clone size is listed for some rows: how often the clone was seen (once, few, many), or a class if it is expanded.

>TRBJ2-1|.|TRBV2|once
CASSEGGGGAGYNEQFF
TGTGCCAGCAGTGAAGGGGGGGGCGGGGCCGGCTACAATGAGCAGTTCTTC
>TRBJ2-3|.|TRBV18|.
CASSTDSRVTTGDTQYF
TGTGCCAGCTCCACCGATTCACGGGTAACGACGGGAGATACGCAGTATTTT
>TRBJ1-5|TRBD1|TRBV6-1|once
CASSEMDRVHQPQHF
TGTGCCAGCAGTGAAATGGACAGGGTGCATCAGCCCCAGCATTTT
>TRBJ2-1|.|TRBV5-8|.
CASSLGQGSYNEQFF
TGTGCCAGCAGCTTGGGGCAGGGATCCTACAATGAGCAGTTCTTC
>TRBJ1-2|.|TRBV19|.
CASIDWDYGYTF
TGTGCCAGTATCGACTGGGACTATGGCTACACCTTC
>TRBJ2-7|TRBD1|TRBV11-2|.
CASSVQQGPYEQYF
TGTGCCAGCAGCGTCCAACAGGGGCCCTACGAGCAGTACTTC
>TRBJ2-3|TRBD2|TRBV7-8|.
CASSALSGLAGDSSTDTQYF
TGTGCCAGCAGCGCGCTCTCGGGACTAGCGGGGGACTCTAGCACAGATACGCAGTATTTT
>TRBJ2-2|TRBD1|TRBV7-3|.
CASSSTGGGELFF
TGTGCCAGCAGCTCCACAGGGGGCGGGGAGCTGTTTTTT
>TRBJ2-5|.|TRBV28|.
CASSLFRGAQTQYF
TGTGCCAGCAGTTTATTCCGGGGGGCACAGACCCAGTACTTC
>TRBJ1-2|TRBD1|TRBV28|.
CASSSGQGASGYTF
TGTGCCAGCAGTTCAGGACAGGGGGCGAGTGGCTACACCTTC
>TRBJ1-1|TRBD1|TRBV10-3|.
CAISAGQGGTVNTEAFF
TGTGCCATCAGTGCTGGACAGGGGGGCACGGTTAACACTGAAGCTTTCTTT
>TRBJ1-1|.|TRBV7-9|.
CASSRYQSGPPEAFF
TGTGCCAGCAGCCGATACCAGTCAGGTCCGCCTGAAGCTTTCTTT
>TRBJ2-5|TRBD2|TRBV5-1|.
CASRLAGQETQYF
TGCGCCAGCAGGCTAGCGGGCCAAGAGACCCAGTACTTC
>TRBJ2-7|TRBD2|TRBV5-1|.
CASSLQRDAFYEQYF
TGCGCCAGCAGCCTACAGCGGGATGCTTTCTACGAGCAGTACTTC
>TRBJ2-2|TRBD2|TRBV25-1|.
CASSEKLASTGELFF
TGTGCCAGCAGTGAGAAACTAGCGAGCACCGGGGAGCTGTTTTTT
>TRBJ2-5|.|TRBV6-1|few
CASSEAPRAQETQYF
TGTGCCAGCAGTGAAGCGCCCAGGGCCCAAGAGACCCAGTACTTC
>TRBJ2-2|TRBD1|TRBV5-1|.
CASSLSTSQGFGTGELFF
TGCGCCAGCAGCTTATCAACTTCACAGGGGTTTGGGACCGGGGAGCTGTTTTTT
>TRBJ1-3|.|TRBV28|.
CASSLRGGSNTIYF
TGTGCCAGCAGTTTAAGGGGGGGCTCAAACACCATATATTTT